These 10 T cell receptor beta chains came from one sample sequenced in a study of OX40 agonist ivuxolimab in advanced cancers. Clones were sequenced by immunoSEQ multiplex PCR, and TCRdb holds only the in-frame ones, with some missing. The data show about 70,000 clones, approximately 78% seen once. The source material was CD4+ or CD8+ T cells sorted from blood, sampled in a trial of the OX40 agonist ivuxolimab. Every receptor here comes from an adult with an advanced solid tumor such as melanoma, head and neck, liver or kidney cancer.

The CDR3 region is CAITAGSSYEQYF. In nucleotides, the CDR3 is TGTGCCATCACGGCGGGCAGCTCCTACGAGCAGTACTTC. The chain couples TRBV10-3 to TRBJ2-7; possible D gene TRBD2, 5 bases. Deletions cut 7 bases from V and 0 bases from J, with 10 bases between. Germline CDR1 and CDR2: ENHRY and SYGVKD. The CDR3 has 13 amino acids.

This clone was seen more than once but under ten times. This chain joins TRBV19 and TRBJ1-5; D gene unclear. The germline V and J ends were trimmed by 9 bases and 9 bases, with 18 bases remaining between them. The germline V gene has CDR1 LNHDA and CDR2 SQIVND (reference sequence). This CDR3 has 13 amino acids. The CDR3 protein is CARGRTAYGPQHF. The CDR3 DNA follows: TGTGCCAGAGGGAGGACCGCATACGGGCCCCAGCATTTT.

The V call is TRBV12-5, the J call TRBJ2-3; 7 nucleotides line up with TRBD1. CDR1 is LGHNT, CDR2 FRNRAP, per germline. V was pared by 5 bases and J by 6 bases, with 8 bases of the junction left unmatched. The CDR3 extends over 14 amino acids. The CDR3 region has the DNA TGTGCTAGTGGTCTCGGACAGGAATCGGATACGCAGTATTTT. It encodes CASGLGQESDTQYF.

The CDR3 DNA reads TGTGCCAGCAGGATGACAGGGGATAACTATGGCTACACCTTC. As protein: CASRMTGDNYGYTF. This chain connects TRBV2 to TRBJ1-2; 8 bases map to TRBD1. This CDR3 contains 14 residues. V trimming: 6 bases; J trimming: 1 base; junction bases outside the gene matches: 4. Germline CDR1 and CDR2: SNHLY and FYNNEI. The complete variable domain, with remaining parts taken from reference TRBV2 and TRBJ1-2, reads EPEVTQTPSHQVTQMGQEVILRCVPISNHLYFYWYRQILGQKVEFLVSFYNNEISEKSEIFDDQFSVERPDGSNFTLKIRSTKLEDSAMYFCASRMTGDNYGYTFGSGTRLTVV.

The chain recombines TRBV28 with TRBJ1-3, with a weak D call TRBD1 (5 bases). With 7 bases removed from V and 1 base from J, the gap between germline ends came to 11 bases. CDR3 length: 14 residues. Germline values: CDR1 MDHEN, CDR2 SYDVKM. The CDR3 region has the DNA TGTGCCAGCACCTACCAGGGATCTGGAAACACCATATATTTT. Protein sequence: CASTYQGSGNTIYF.

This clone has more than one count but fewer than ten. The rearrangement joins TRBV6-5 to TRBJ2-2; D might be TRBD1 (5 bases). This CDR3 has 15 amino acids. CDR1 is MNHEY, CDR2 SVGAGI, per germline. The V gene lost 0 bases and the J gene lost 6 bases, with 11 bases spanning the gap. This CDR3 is CASSYSRQTPGELFF. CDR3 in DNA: TGTGCCAGCAGTTACTCTAGACAGACACCCGGGGAGCTGTTTTTT.

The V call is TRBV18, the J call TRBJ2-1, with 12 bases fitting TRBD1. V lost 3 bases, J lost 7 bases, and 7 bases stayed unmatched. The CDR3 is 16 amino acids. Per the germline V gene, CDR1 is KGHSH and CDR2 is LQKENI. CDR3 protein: CASSPGQGALGNEQFF. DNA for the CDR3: TGTGCCAGCTCACCGGGACAGGGGGCGCTGGGGAATGAGCAGTTCTTC.

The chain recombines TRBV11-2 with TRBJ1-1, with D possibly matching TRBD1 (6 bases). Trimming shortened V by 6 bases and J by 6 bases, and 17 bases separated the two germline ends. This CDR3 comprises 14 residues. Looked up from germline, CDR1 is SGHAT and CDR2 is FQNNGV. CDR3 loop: CASRTGTIGPEAFF. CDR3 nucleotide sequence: TGTGCCAGCAGGACAGGTACAATCGGTCCTGAAGCTTTCTTT.

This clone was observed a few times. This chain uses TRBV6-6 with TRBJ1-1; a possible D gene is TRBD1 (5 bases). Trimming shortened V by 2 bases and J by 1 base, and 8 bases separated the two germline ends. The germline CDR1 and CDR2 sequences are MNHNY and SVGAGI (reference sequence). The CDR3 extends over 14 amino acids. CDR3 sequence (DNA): TGTGCCAGCAGTTACGGGGCGGGGAACACTGAAGCTTTCTTT. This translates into CASSYGAGNTEAFF.

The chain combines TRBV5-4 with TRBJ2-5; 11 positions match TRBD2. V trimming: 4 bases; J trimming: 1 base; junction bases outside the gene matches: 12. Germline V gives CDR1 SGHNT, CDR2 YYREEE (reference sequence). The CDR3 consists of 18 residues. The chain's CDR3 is CASSLGTSGGGTQETQYF. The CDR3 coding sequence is TGTGCCAGCAGCCTAGGGACTAGCGGAGGAGGGACCCAAGAGACCCAGTACTTC.